A single sample is the source of the 5 T cell receptor beta chains below, sequenced in a study of cytomegalovirus exposure and HLA in healthy donors. A multiplex PCR was run with 60 Vbeta primers and 13 Jbeta primers. Measured with immunoSEQ multiplex PCR; TCRdb has only the in-frame clones, and not every one. The sample yields under 200,000 clones, around 83% seen once. The sample comprised PBMCs. The source of these receptors is a girl aged 2-10 years in good health and CMV-seropositive.

This chain connects TRBV6-1 to TRBJ2-5; tentatively, D is TRBD2 (5 bases). Germline V gene data show CDR1 as MNHNS and CDR2 as SASEGT. V dropped 2 bases and J dropped 1 base, with 17 bases sitting between them. The CDR3 sequence is 17 residues long. As DNA, the CDR3 is TGTGCCAGCAGTGAATGGCCTCAGCGGAGGCTCCAAGAGACCCAGTACTTC. This gives the protein CASSEWPQRRLQETQYF.

This clone came up a few times. V is TRBV6-4 and J is TRBJ2-1, with TRBD2 matching over 13 bases. The CDR3 sequence is 15 residues long. V gave up 4 bases and J gave up 6 bases; unmatched junction bases: 3. Germline CDR1 and CDR2: MRHNA and SNTAGT. In DNA, the CDR3 is TGTGCCAGCAGTGCGCGGACTAGCGGGAGCAATGAGCAGTTCTTC. It encodes CASSARTSGSNEQFF.

The rearrangement uses TRBV18 and TRBJ2-2; tentative D call: TRBD2 (5 bases). Trimming left V 3 bases short and J 3 bases short, with 11 bases between. Germline loops: CDR1 KGHSH, CDR2 LQKENI. The CDR3 length is 15 residues. The CDR3 coding sequence is TGTGCCAGCTCACCGAGGGTGATGGACACCGGGGAGCTGTTTTTT. Its protein product is CASSPRVMDTGELFF.

This clone was seen a handful of times. The V call is TRBV28, the J call TRBJ2-3; 7 nucleotides align to TRBD1. The CDR3 length is 13 residues. Per the germline V gene, CDR1 is MDHEN and CDR2 is SYDVKM. Germline trimming cut 5 bases from V and 1 base from J; bases unmatched to any gene: 0. Here the CDR3 DNA reads TGTGCCAGCAGTGGGACAGGCACAGATACGCAGTATTTT. Its protein is CASSGTGTDTQYF.

The chain joins TRBV5-1 to TRBJ1-4, with TRBD1 identical over 7 bases. The germline V gene has CDR1 SGHRS and CDR2 YFSETQ. This CDR3 has 14 residues. J gave up 7 bases and V 0 bases, and 3 bases lay outside the gene matches. In nucleotides, the CDR3 is TGCGCCAGCAGCTTGGGGCAGGGGGTTGAAAAACTGTTTTTT. This codes for CASSLGQGVEKLFF.